What follows are 10 T cell receptor beta chains derived from one specimen sequenced in a study of T cells in localized non-small cell lung cancer. Data came from immunoSEQ multiplex PCR; TCRdb stores just in-frame clones and leaves some out. The sample records 15,000 to 20,000 clones, about 85% being singletons. Sequenced here: peripheral blood, sampled before any cancer treatment. The receptors originated from an older male donor with stage I lung adenocarcinoma.

The rearrangement links TRBV25-1 to TRBJ1-6, with 8 bases identical to TRBD1. Unmatched junction bases numbered 4, after V lost 6 bases and J lost 6 bases. Looked up from germline, CDR1 is MGHDK and CDR2 is SYGVNS. The CDR3 loop spans 14 amino acids. DNA of the CDR3: TGTGCCAGCAGGCCGACAGGGGCTAATTCACCCCTCCACTTT. As protein: CASRPTGANSPLHF.

V gene TRBV13 combines with J gene TRBJ2-1, with unresolved D. Trimming removed 1 base at V and 9 bases at J, with 7 bases between. CDR1 PRHDT and CDR2 FYEKMQ come from the germline V gene (reference sequence). The CDR3 is 12 residues long. The CDR3 nucleotides read TGTGCCAGCAGCTTAGTGGCGACTGAGCAGTTCTTC. The encoded protein is CASSLVATEQFF.

This chain uses TRBV29-1 with TRBJ1-2, with D maybe TRBD1 (6 bases). This CDR3 contains 14 residues. Germline lookup yields CDR1 SQVTM and CDR2 ANQGSEA. V was shortened by 5 bases and J by 4 bases, with 17 bases between the two germline ends. CDR3 protein: CSVRGGGIFYGYTF. The CDR3 DNA follows: TGCAGCGTTCGAGGGGGGGGGATCTTCTATGGCTACACCTTC.

The chain carries TRBV28 and TRBJ2-3, with D possibly TRBD2 on 6 matching bases. The CDR3 has 15 residues. V lost 5 bases and J lost 2, with 14 bases in between. The germline V gene has CDR1 MDHEN and CDR2 SYDVKM. CDR3 DNA: TGTGCCAGCAGTCCACACCGGGACTCCACAGATACGCAGTATTTT. Residues: CASSPHRDSTDTQYF.

The V gene is TRBV10-3, the J gene TRBJ2-7, with a possible D match to TRBD2 (5 bases). The V end was cut by 7 bases, the J end by 0 bases, with 10 bases between. The CDR3 totals 13 residues. The germline gives CDR1 ENHRY, CDR2 SYGVKD. The CDR3 spells CAITDGGSYEQYF. In DNA, the CDR3 is TGTGCCATCACGGACGGAGGCTCCTACGAGCAGTACTTC.

The chain combines TRBV19 with TRBJ2-4; D not resolved. V was clipped by 7 bases and J by 6 bases, with 10 bases between them. Germline lookup yields CDR1 LNHDA and CDR2 SQIVND (reference sequence). This CDR3 contains 12 residues. CDR3 sequence reads: CASMGSRNIQYF. CDR3 sequence (DNA): TGTGCCAGTATGGGTTCCCGAAACATTCAGTACTTC.

This chain uses TRBV14 with TRBJ2-5; D gene unclear. CDR3 length: 13 residues. In germline, CDR1 is SGHDN, CDR2 FVKESK. The V end lost 6 bases, the J end lost 0 bases, and 8 bases lay between the germline ends. CDR3 region: CASSYGYQETQYF. CDR3 DNA: TGTGCCAGCAGTTACGGATACCAAGAGACCCAGTACTTC.

The rearrangement joins TRBV28 to TRBJ1-1, with unresolved D. This CDR3 region has 13 residues. The V and J ends lost 2 bases and 10 bases respectively, with 14 bases between them. Per germline, CDR1 MDHEN and CDR2 SYDVKM. The chain's CDR3 is CASSLDQGPPAFF. The CDR3 bases are TGTGCCAGCAGTTTAGATCAAGGACCCCCAGCTTTCTTT.

As DNA, the CDR3 is TGTGCCAGCAGCCAGGGACAGGGTACATTAGCCCTCCACTTT. Amino acids: CASSQGQGTLALHF. The chain employs TRBV4-2 and TRBJ1-6, with TRBD1 identical over 9 bases. J was trimmed by 14 bases and V by 3 bases; bases with no gene match: 8. CDR3 length equals 14 residues. CDR1 and CDR2 (germline): LGHNA, YNFKEQ.

This clone was recorded only once. J is TRBJ2-1 and V is TRBV19; possibly TRBD1 for D (6 bases). The germline V and J ends were trimmed by 6 bases and 5 bases, with 20 bases remaining between them. The CDR3 consists of 16 residues. Looked up from germline, CDR1 is LNHDA and CDR2 is SQIVND (reference sequence). The CDR3 here is CASSDLQGISNNEQFF. CDR3 nucleotides: TGTGCCAGTAGCGATCTCCAGGGGATATCCAACAATGAGCAGTTCTTC.